What follows are 6 T cell receptor beta chains derived from one specimen sequenced in a study of cytomegalovirus exposure and HLA in healthy donors. The data were produced by immunoSEQ multiplex PCR, yet TCRdb's version contains in-frame clones alone and is incomplete. The table records some 250,000 clones, around 87% of them present only once. The material sequenced was PBMCs. These receptors all stem from a woman aged 18-35 years in good health and CMV-seronegative.

The chain links TRBV21-1 to TRBJ1-2; the table's D gene call, TRBD1, was not cross checked with the DNA. TRBV21-1 is described as a pseudogene. This CDR3 spans 13 amino acids. For the CDR3, the DNA is TGTGCCAGCAGCAAACTGCCAGGGAATGGCTACACCTTC. Amino acid sequence: CASSKLPGNGYTF.

This rearrangement joins TRBV7-3 to TRBJ1-1, with D perhaps TRBD1 (6 bases). Trimming took off 4 bases at V and 1 base at J, with 13 bases between the two ends. Per the germline V gene, CDR1 is SGHTA and CDR2 is FQGTGA. The CDR3 is 15 residues long. CDR3 in DNA: TGTGCCAGCAGCTCACAGGGTTCTGCGAACACTGAAGCTTTCTTT. Translating it yields CASSSQGSANTEAFF. The full variable domain, completed using reference TRBV7-3 and TRBJ1-1, is GAGVSQTPSNKVTEKGKYVELRCDPISGHTALYWYRQSLGQGPEFLIYFQGTGAADDSGLPNDRFFAVRPEGSVSTLKIQRTERGDSAVYLCASSSQGSANTEAFFGQGTRLTVV.

The rearrangement uses TRBV2 and TRBJ1-5; D call uncertain. Germline loops: CDR1 SNHLY, CDR2 FYNNEI. The V gene lost 5 bases and the J gene lost 2 bases, with 7 bases spanning the gap. CDR3 length equals 13 residues. CDR3 DNA: TGTGCCAGCAGTAAGAGGGGCAATCAGCCCCAGCATTTT. It is translated as CASSKRGNQPQHF.

The V and J genes are TRBV29-1 and TRBJ2-7; 7 bases are shared with TRBD1. V lost 4 bases to trimming and J lost 6 bases; unmatched junction nucleotides: 6. Germline assignment: CDR1 SQVTM and CDR2 ANQGSEA. The CDR3 contains 12 residues. CDR3 coding DNA: TGCAGCGTTGCGACCAACAGGGGCGAGCAGTACGTC. Translating it yields CSVATNRGEQYV.

V usage is TRBV28 and J usage is TRBJ2-1; perhaps TRBD2 as D (6 bases). The CDR3 is 17 amino acids. Germline values: CDR1 MDHEN, CDR2 SYDVKM. Between the trimmed V and J ends, which lost 5 bases and 10 bases, there was a span of 27 bases. CDR3 amino acids: CASSKPYPLTSSEEQFF. DNA for the CDR3: TGTGCCAGCAGTAAACCCTACCCCCTAACTAGCTCGGAGGAGCAGTTCTTC.

The J gene is TRBJ2-3, the V gene TRBV13; 10 bases are a match to TRBD2. CDR3 length: 18 amino acids. V shed 5 bases and J 6 bases; nucleotides not matched to a gene: 17. CDR1 is PRHDT and CDR2 is FYEKMQ in the germline V gene (reference sequence). CDR3 DNA: TGTGCCAGCAGCCTCCGAACCCTAGCGGGGGCCCAACGGGATACGCAGTATTTT. Its protein is CASSLRTLAGAQRDTQYF.